This T cell receptor beta chain is drawn from a study of immune reconstitution after stem cell transplant in scleroderma. Relative to its sample, this clonotype is medium-sized. TCRdb reprocessed the RT-PCR reads with MiXCR, giving one entry per CDR3 protein. The sample contains about 4,800 distinct CDR3 sequences, approximately 7.9% of which appear only once. V dropped 3 bases and J dropped 8 bases, with 22 bases sitting between them. Germline V CDR1 and CDR2: SQVTM, ANQGSEA. The CDR3 runs 15 residues. This sequence joins TRBV29-1 and TRBJ1-2; D is uncertain. The sample was taken before or after autologous hematopoietic stem cell transplantation (not recorded which). This TCR derives from a male donor with systemic sclerosis. The CDR3 protein is CSVEVSPSSPFGYTF. As DNA, the CDR3 is TGCAGCGTTGAGGTGTCACCCTCTTCTCCGTTCGGCTACACCTTC.